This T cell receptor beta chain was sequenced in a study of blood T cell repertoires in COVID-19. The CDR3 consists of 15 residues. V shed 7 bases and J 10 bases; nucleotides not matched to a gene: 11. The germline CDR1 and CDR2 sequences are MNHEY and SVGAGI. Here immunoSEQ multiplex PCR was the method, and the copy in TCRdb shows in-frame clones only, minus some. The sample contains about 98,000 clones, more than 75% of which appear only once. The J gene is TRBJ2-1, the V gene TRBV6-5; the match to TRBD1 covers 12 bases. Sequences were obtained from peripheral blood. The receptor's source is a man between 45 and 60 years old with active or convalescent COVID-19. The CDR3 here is CASIPGQGARVEQFF. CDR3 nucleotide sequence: TGTGCCAGCATCCCGGGACAGGGGGCACGTGTCGAGCAGTTCTTC.